This TCR beta chain was sequenced during a study of CD8 T cells in Susac syndrome. Trimming at V came to 3 bases and at J to 6 bases, leaving 0 bases not matched to a gene. This CDR3 contains 13 residues. CDR1 MGHDK and CDR2 SYGVNS come from the germline V gene. RNA in amounts of about 0.5 to 1 ug was reverse transcribed with random hexamers. The amplification used immunoSEQ multiplex PCR on TCR beta CDR3; it spanned 54 Vbeta and 13 Jbeta. A single record per CDR3 protein comes from TCRdb applying MiXCR to the immunoSEQ multiplex PCR reads. Here the sample spans around 270,000 distinct CDR3 sequences, around 85% being singletons.

The chain is built from TRBV25-1 and TRBJ2-1; 9 nucleotides line up with TRBD1. Sequenced: CD8+ T cells from PBMCs. The sequence was obtained from a human donor with multiple sclerosis. The DNA of the CDR3 is TGTGCCAGCAGTGAGACAGGGGGCAATGAGCAGTTCTTC. Translating it yields CASSETGGNEQFF.